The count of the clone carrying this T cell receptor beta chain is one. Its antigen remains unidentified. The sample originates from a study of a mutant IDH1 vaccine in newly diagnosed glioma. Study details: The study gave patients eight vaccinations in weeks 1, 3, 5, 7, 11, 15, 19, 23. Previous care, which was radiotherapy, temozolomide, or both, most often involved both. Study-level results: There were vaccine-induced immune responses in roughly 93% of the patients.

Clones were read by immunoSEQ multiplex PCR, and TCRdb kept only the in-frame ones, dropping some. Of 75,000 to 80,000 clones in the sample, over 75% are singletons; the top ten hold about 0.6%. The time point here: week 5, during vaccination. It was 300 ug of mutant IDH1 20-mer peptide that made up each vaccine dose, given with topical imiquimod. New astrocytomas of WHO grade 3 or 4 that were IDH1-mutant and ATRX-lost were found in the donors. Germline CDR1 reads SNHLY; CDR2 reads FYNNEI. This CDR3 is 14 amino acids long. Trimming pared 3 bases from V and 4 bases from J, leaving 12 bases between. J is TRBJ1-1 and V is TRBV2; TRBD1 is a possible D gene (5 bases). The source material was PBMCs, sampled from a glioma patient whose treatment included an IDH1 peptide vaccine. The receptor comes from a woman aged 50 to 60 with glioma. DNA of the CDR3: TGTGCCAGCAGTGACGGTGGAGGGGCCACTGAAGCTTTCTTT. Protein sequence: CASSDGGGATEAFF.